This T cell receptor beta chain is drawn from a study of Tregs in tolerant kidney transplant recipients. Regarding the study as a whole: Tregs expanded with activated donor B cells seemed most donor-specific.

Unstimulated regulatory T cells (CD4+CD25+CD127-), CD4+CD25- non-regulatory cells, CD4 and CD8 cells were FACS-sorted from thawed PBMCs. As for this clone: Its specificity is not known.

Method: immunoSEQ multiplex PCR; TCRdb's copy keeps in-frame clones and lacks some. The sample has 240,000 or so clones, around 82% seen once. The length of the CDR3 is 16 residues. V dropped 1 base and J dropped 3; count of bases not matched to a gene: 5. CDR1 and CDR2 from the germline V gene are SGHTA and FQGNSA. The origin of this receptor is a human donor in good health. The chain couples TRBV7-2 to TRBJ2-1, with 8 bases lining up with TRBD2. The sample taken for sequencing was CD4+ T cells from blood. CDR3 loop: CASSLVGTRGYNEQFF. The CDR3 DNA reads TGTGCCAGCAGCTTAGTAGGGACTAGGGGCTACAATGAGCAGTTCTTC.